Listed here is a single TCR beta chain. The antigen remains undetermined. This sample stems from a study of OX40 agonist ivuxolimab in advanced cancers. About the research overall: Intravenous ivuxolimab was administered to patients every 2 weeks at 0.01 to 10 mg/kg. Partial responses were recorded for three patients, including one with hepatocellular carcinoma and two with cutaneous melanoma. Study-wide results and limits: Certain nonresponders additionally had low normalized T-cell clonal expansion. Clonal expansion was seen in CD4+ and CD8+ blood T cells by week 6 at 0.1 to 3.0 mg/kg.

V lost 0 bases, J lost 6 bases, and 2 bases lay in between. The length of the CDR3 is 12 residues. Germline V CDR1 and CDR2: MDHEN, SYDVKM. The method was immunoSEQ multiplex PCR; TCRdb's version includes in-frame clones alone and lacks a portion of them. The table lists about 25,000 clones, around 85% of them singletons. The genes are TRBV28 and TRBJ2-2; no clear D. The sequence was collected from an adult with an advanced solid tumor such as melanoma, head and neck, liver or kidney cancer. The sequencing used CD4+ or CD8+ T cells sorted from blood, collected in a trial of the OX40 agonist ivuxolimab. As DNA, the CDR3 is TGTGCCAGCAGTTTATGGGCCGGGGAGCTGTTTTTT. Its translation is CASSLWAGELFF. The entire variable domain, with the rest obtained from reference TRBV28 and TRBJ2-2, is as follows: DVKVTQSSRYLVKRTGEKVFLECVQDMDHENMFWYRQDPGLGLRLIYFSYDVKMKEKGDIPEGYSVSREKKERFSLILESASTNQTSMYLCASSLWAGELFFGEGSRLTVL.